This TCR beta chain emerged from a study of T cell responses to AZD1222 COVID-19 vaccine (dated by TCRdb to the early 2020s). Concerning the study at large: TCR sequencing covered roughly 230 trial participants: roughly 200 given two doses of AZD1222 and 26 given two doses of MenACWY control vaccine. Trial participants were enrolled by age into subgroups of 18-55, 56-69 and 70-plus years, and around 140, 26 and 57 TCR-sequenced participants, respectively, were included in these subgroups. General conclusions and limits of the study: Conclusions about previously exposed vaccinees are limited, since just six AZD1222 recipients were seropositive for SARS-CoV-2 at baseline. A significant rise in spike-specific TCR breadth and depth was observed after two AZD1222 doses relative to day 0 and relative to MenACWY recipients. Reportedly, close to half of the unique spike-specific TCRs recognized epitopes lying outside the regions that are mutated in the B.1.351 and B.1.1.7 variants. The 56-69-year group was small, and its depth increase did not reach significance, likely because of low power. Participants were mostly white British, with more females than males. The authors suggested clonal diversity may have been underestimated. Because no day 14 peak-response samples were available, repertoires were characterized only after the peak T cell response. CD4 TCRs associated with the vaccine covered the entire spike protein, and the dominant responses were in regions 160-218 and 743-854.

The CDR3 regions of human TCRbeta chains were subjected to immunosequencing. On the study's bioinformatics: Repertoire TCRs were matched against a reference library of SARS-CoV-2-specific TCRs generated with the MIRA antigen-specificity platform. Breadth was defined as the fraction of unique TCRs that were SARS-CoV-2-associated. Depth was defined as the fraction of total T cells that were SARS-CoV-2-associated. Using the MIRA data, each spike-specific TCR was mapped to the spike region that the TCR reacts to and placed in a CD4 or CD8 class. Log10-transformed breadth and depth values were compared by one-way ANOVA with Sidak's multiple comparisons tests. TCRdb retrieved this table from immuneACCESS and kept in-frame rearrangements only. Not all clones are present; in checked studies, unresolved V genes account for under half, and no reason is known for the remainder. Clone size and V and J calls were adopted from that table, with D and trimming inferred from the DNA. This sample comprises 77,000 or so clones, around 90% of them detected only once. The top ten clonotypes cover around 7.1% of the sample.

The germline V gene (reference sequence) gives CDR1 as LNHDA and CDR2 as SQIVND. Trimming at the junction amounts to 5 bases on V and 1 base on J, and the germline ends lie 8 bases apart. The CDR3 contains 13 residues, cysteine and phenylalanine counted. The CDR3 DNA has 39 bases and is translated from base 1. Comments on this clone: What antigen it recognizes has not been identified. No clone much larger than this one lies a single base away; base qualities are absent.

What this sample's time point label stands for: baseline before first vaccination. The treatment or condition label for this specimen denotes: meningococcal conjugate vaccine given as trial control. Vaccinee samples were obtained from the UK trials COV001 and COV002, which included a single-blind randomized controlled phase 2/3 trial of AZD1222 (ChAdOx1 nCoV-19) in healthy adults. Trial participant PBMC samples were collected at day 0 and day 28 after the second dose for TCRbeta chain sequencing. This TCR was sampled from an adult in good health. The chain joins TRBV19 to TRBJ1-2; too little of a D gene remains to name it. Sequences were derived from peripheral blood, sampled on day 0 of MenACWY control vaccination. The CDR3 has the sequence CASSPDFNYGYTF. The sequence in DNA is TGTGCCAGTAGTCCGGACTTTAACTATGGCTACACCTTC.